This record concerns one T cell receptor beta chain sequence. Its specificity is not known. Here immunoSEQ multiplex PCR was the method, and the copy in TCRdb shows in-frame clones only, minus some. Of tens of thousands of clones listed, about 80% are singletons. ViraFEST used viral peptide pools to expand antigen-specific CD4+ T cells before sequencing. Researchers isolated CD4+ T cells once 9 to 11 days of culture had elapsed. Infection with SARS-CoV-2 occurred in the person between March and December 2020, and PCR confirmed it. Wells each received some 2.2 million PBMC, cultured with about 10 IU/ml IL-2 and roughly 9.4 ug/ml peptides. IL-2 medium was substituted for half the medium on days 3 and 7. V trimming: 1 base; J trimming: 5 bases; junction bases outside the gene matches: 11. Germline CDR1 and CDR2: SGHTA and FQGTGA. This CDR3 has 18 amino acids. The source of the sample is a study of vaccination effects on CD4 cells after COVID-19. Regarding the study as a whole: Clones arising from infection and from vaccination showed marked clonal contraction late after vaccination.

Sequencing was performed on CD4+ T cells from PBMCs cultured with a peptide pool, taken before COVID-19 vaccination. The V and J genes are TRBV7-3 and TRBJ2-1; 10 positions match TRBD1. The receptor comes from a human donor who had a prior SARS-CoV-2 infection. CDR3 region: CASSLRVGGTGVNNEQFF. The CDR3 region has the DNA TGTGCCAGCAGCTTAAGGGTGGGGGGGACAGGGGTGAACAATGAGCAGTTCTTC.